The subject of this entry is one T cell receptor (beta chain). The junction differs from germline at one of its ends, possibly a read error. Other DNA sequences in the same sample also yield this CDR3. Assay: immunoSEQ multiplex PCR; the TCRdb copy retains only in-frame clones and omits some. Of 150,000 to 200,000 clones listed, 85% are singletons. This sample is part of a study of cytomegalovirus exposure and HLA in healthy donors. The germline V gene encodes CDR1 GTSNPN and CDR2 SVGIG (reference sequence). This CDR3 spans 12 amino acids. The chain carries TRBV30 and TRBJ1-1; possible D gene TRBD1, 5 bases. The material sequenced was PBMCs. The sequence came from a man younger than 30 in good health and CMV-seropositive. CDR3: CAGSGGSTEAFF. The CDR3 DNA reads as TGTGCCGGGAGCGGGGGTAGTACTGAAGCTTTCTTT.